The T cell receptor beta chain described here comes from a study of OX40 agonist ivuxolimab in advanced cancers. About the study: Dosing consisted of intravenous ivuxolimab at 0.01 to 10 mg/kg every 2 weeks. Hepatocellular carcinoma, melanoma, renal cell or head and neck cancer occurred in dose-escalation patients. Whole-study findings and limits: Determination of antigen specificity was not performed for the expanded peripheral T cells.

Generated by immunoSEQ multiplex PCR, the TCRdb table keeps only in-frame clones and is missing some. In the table there are some 60,000 clones, 86% of which are singletons. This clone was recorded only once. The antigen is undetermined. The timepoints at which blood was sampled were baseline, cycle 4 day 1, and cycle 7 day 1. The CDR3 runs to 15 residues. Germline assignment: CDR1 MNHEY and CDR2 SVGAGI. Trimming took off 0 bases at V and 2 bases at J, with 11 bases between the two ends. The sequencing here drew on CD4+ or CD8+ T cells sorted from blood, taken in a trial of the OX40 agonist ivuxolimab. The TCR sequence derives from an adult with an advanced solid tumor such as melanoma, head and neck, liver or kidney cancer. The chain carries TRBV6-5 and TRBJ2-7; the D is unclear. The CDR3 DNA follows: TGTGCCAGCAGTTACTCGAGTGCTCCCACCTACGAGCAGTACTTC. Its translation is CASSYSSAPTYEQYF.